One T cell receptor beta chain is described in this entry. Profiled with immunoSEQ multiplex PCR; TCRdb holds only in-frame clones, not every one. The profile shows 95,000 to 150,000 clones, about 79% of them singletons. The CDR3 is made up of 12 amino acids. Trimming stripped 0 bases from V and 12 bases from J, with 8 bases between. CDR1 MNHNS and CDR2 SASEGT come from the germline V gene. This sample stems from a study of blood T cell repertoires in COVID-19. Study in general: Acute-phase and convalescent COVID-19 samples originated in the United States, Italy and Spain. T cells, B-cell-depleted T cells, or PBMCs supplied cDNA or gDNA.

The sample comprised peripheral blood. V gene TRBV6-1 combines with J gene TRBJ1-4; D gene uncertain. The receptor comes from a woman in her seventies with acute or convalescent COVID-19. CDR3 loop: CASSEAGGELFF. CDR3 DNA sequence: TGTGCCAGCAGTGAAGCTGGCGGTGAACTGTTTTTT.